This is a list of T cell receptor beta chains from one sample in a study of shared clonotypes between healthy human individuals. TCRdb's table, derived via immunoSEQ multiplex PCR, lists solely in-frame clones and lacks some. Here the sample spans about 2.1 million clones, 85% to 95% being singletons. The specimen sequenced was naive CD8+ T cells from PBMCs. These receptor sequences come from a man aged 18 to 29 in good health. Some clones in this sample may be carry-over from other donors' samples. The conserved cysteine and the conserved F or W are not part of the CDR3 here.

12 TRBV9 ASSAGQGGTEAF
13 TRBV27 ASSSGTGGDNGQF
11 TRBV13 ASSLFIGDTQY
13 TRBV7-8 ASSFRRVDSYEQY
16 TRBV5-1 ASSLAPGPQIGTDTQY
11 TRBV6-8 ASRRRDPAWKY
11 TRBV9 ASSAGDGHTQY
15 TRBV27 ASSFLGQGEGTDTQY
13 TRBV9 ASSASGLGGNEQF
12 TRBV9 ASAPYLDHYGYT
15 TRBV10-3 AISMTSGIMMTDTQY
10 TRBV11-3 ASSPFYNEQF
13 TRBV5-4 ASSLTREGGNEQF
13 TRBV6-5 ASSLGRSWTYEQY
12 TRBV5-8 ASSFGRWREELF
14 TRBV11-2 ASSTRQGLEDYGYT
15 TRBV5-1 ASSDYPAPASTDTQY
10 TRBV5-1 ASSGGFGELF
14 TRBV19 ASSLRQGIMNTEAF
13 TRBV6-4 ASQENAGTGHEQF
12 TRBV4-1 ASSPQRLGVEAF
14 TRBV9 ASSPDRGGTNEKLF
12 TRBV5-1 ASSLGSGSYEQY
11 TRBV9 ASSVTTENIQY
13 TRBV7-9 ASSAGRDGTYEQY
12 TRBV27 ASSLRGGNEKLF
15 TRBV4-3 ASSQDTGTVVNTEAF
15 TRBV6-1 ASSEKRRDSSYNEQF
13 TRBV27 ASSSPGGSSYEQY
12 TRBV11-2 ASSLIRTTDTQY
13 TRBV6-5 ASSLTSSPYNEQF
12 TRBV7-9 ASSFRQGSGEQY
11 TRBV10-2 ASSELWHYGYT
11 TRBV28 ASSLARNYGYT
17 TRBV27 ASSGGGGRLAGSYNEQF
11 TRBV7-9 ASSPDGSYEQY
10 TRBV27 ASVADSYEQY
12 TRBV27 ASRERGGNYGYT
12 TRBV7-2 ASSLRADYNEQF
13 TRBV5-1 ASSTVSGLNTEAF
13 TRBV7-2 ASSLSRDSSHEQY
12 TRBV6-4 ASRGYEGATEQF
13 TRBV14 ASSSNRGALYEQY
12 TRBV5-1 ASSFSGSGNTIY
12 TRBV27 ASSLGGPNQPQH